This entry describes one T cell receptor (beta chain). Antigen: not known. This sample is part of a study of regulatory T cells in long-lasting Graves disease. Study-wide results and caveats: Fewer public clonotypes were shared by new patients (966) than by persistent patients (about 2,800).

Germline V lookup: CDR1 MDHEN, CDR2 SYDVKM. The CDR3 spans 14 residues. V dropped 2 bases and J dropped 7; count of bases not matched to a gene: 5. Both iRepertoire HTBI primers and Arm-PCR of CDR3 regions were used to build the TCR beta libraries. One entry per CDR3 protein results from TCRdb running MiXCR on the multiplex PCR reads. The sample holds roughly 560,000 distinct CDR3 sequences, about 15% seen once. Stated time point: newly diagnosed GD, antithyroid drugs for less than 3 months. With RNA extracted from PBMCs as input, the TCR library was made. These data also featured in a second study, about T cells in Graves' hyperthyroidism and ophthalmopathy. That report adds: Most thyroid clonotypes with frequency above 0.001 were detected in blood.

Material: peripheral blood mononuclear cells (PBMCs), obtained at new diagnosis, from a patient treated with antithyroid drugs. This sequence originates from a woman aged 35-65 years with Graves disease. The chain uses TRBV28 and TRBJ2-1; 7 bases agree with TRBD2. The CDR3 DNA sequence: TGTGCCAGCAGTTTAGGGGGGGGTTGGAATGAGCAGTTCTTC. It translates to CASSLGGGWNEQFF.